These T cell receptor beta chains were read from a single sample in a study of T-cell reconstitution after alpha-beta-depleted transplantation in children. TCRdb itself ran the PCR reads through MiXCR, one entry per CDR3 protein. The data hold about 830,000 distinct CDR3 sequences, with roughly 16% observed a single time. The sequencing used PBMCs, mostly from graft donor cells, collected 360 days after TCRalphabeta/CD19-depleted stem cell transplant. The source of these receptors is a male patient under 18 who had a stem cell transplant for acute lymphoblastic leukemia, so the T cells may come from the graft donor. Each CDR3 is given with its conserved first and last residue. The order of the fields is J gene, V gene, CDR3 protein.

J: TRBJ2-7; V: TRBV4-1; CDR3: CASSQSRAYEQYF
J: TRBJ2-5; V: TRBV5-1; CDR3: CASSLSREGETQYF
J: TRBJ2-3; V: TRBV7-3; CDR3: CASSSALSHVGRDTQYF
J: TRBJ2-5; V: TRBV29-1; CDR3: CSVRSGEETQYF
J: TRBJ1-3; V: TRBV9; CDR3: CASGSSSGNTIYF
J: TRBJ1-4; V: TRBV18; CDR3: CASSRPGGLDEKLFF
J: TRBJ1-4; V: TRBV5-1; CDR3: CASSWRSATNEKLFF
J: TRBJ2-5; V: TRBV20-1; CDR3: CSARWPGGGETQYF
J: TRBJ2-5; V: TRBV18; CDR3: CASSPGQNAQYF
J: TRBJ2-7; V: TRBV4-1; CDR3: CASSLDQNADEQYF
J: TRBJ2-5; V: TRBV2; CDR3: CASSEITSGSQETQYF
J: TRBJ1-4; V: TRBV18; CDR3: CASRSLRQGRNEKLFF
J: TRBJ2-1; V: TRBV7-9; CDR3: CASSFTGAYFYNEQFF
J: TRBJ2-5; V: TRBV5-1; CDR3: CASSVGLTQETQYF
J: TRBJ2-1; V: TRBV20-1; CDR3: CCARGGLANYNEQFF
J: TRBJ2-7; V: TRBV7-6; CDR3: CASGISRDRSSYEQYF
J: TRBJ2-7; V: TRBV6-6; CDR3: CASRDRNSYEQYF